Listed here are 18 T cell receptor beta chains from one sample, sequenced in a study of T cells in Graves' hyperthyroidism and ophthalmopathy. Authors of the study amplified TCR beta CDR3 regions from RNA transcripts. HTBI primers were employed in a first-round RT-PCR of the TCR CDR3. TCRdb ran MiXCR on the multiplex PCR reads and lists one entry per CDR3 protein. Among 620,000 or so distinct CDR3 sequences, roughly 14% were seen once, and the ten largest hold approximately 12%. Material: blood. The receptors were gathered from a woman in her fifties or sixties with Graves' ophthalmopathy.

This clonotype was seen at least ten times. V and J are TRBV27 and TRBJ2-7, with D perhaps matching TRBD1 (6 bases). The CDR3 loop spans 14 amino acids. V was shortened by 6 bases and J by 3 bases, with 15 bases between the two germline ends. Germline loops: CDR1 MNHEY, CDR2 SMNVEV (reference sequence). The CDR3 region has the DNA TGTGCCAGCAGCTTTGGACAGACCCGCTACGAGCAGTACTTC. Protein product: CASSFGQTRYEQYF.

This clonotype has a handful of counts. The V and J genes are TRBV9 and TRBJ2-1, with 7 positions matching TRBD2. V shed 3 bases and J 9 bases; nucleotides not matched to a gene: 6. Germline V CDR1 and CDR2: SGDLS, YYNGEE. The CDR3 has 13 residues. The CDR3 region has the DNA TGTGCCAGCAGCGCCCCGACTAGCACTGAGCAGTTCTTC. It codes for CASSAPTSTEQFF.

This clonotype appeared once. A much larger clonotype is one base distant, so this may be a read error. Since the CDR3 does not end with the conserved phenylalanine or tryptophan, this likely comes from a read error. The chain uses TRBV11-2 and TRBJ2-2; 7 bases line up with TRBD2. This CDR3 is built from 16 residues. V dropped 7 bases and J dropped 2; count of bases not matched to a gene: 10. Germline-derived CDR1 and CDR2 are SGHAT and FQNNGV. CDR3 sequence: CASTISTSFNTGELFL. The CDR3 region has the DNA TGTGCCAGCACCATCTCGACTAGCTTCAACACCGGGGAGCTGTTTCTT.

This clonotype showed up many times. The V call is TRBV28, the J call TRBJ2-2; TRBD2 aligns across 8 bases. There are 16 residues in the CDR3. The ends lost 2 bases at V and 1 base at J; junction bases unmatched: 3. The germline V gene encodes CDR1 MDHEN and CDR2 SYDVKM. DNA of the CDR3: TGTGCCAGCAGTTTAAGCGGGAGTGGGAACACCGGGGAGCTGTTTTTT. It translates to CASSLSGSGNTGELFF.

This clonotype was counted ten times or more. V usage is TRBV28 and J usage is TRBJ2-1; 9 bases align to TRBD1. The CDR3 is 19 residues long. Losses at the gene ends were 5 bases for V and 0 bases for J; bases not matched to a gene: 14. Looked up from germline, CDR1 is MDHEN and CDR2 is SYDVKM. CDR3 bases: TGTGCCAGCAGTACCACGGGACAGGGTGCCCAAAGCTCCTACAATGAGCAGTTCTTC. Amino acid sequence: CASSTTGQGAQSSYNEQFF.

This clonotype was recorded many times. The V gene is TRBV7-3, the J gene TRBJ2-7; D is possibly TRBD2 (5 bases). CDR1 is SGHTA, CDR2 FQGTGA, per germline. The CDR3 sequence is 12 residues long. The ends were cut back, 6 bases at V and 7 bases at J, with 13 bases in the middle. This chain's CDR3 is CASSQTSGEQYF. The CDR3 nucleotides are TGTGCCAGCAGTCAAACTAGTGGGGAGCAGTACTTC.

In this sample, this clonotype turned up a few times. The V gene is TRBV10-3, the J gene TRBJ2-7; D is undetermined. V was clipped by 10 bases and J by 6 bases, with 13 bases between them. In germline, CDR1 is ENHRY, CDR2 SYGVKD. There are 11 residues in the CDR3. CDR3 coding DNA: TGTGCCACCGCGACCGCGATCGAGCAGTACTTC. Translated, it gives CATATAIEQYF.

This clonotype was counted ten times or more. The chain employs TRBV20-1 and TRBJ2-5; D may be TRBD1 (5 bases). CDR3 size: 11 residues. Germline V gives CDR1 DFQATT, CDR2 SNEGSKA (reference sequence). The V end was cut by 3 bases, the J end by 6 bases, with 8 bases between. The CDR3 coding sequence is TGCAGTGCTAGGACAGTACAGACCCAGTACTTC. It encodes CSARTVQTQYF.

Ten or more counts support this clonotype. The genes are TRBV28 and TRBJ1-3, with TRBD1 identical over 8 bases. Germline V gives CDR1 MDHEN, CDR2 SYDVKM. V was clipped by 2 bases and J by 4 bases; unmatched bases: 7. The CDR3 length is 16 residues. CDR3 in amino acids: CASSLRTTGVGNTIYF. For the CDR3, the DNA is TGTGCCAGCAGTTTAAGGACGACAGGGGTAGGAAACACCATATATTTT.

The table lists this clonotype with many counts. The V gene is TRBV16, the J gene TRBJ1-1; D remains unclear. The V and J ends lost 3 bases and 0 bases respectively, with 17 bases between them. The CDR3 is 17 residues long. CDR1 is KGHSY, CDR2 FQNENV, per germline. The CDR3: CASSHSIDLSLNTEAFF. The CDR3 DNA is TGTGCCAGCAGCCATTCGATCGACTTATCCTTGAACACTGAAGCTTTCTTT.

In regard to this clonotype: It may be a read error: a sequence one base away is much more abundant. The chain couples TRBV27 to TRBJ2-3, with a weak D call TRBD1 (5 bases). The CDR3 covers 13 residues. The germline V gene has CDR1 MNHEY and CDR2 SMNVEV (reference sequence). The CDR3 DNA sequence: TGTGCCGGCAGGACGCAAGGGGCAGATACGCAGTATTTT. Translation gives CAGRTQGADTQYF.

This clonotype was recorded at least ten times. This chain uses TRBV7-9 with TRBJ2-7, with 11 nucleotides matching TRBD2. Trimming took 4 bases from V and 0 from J; bases not matched to a gene: 5. Germline V CDR1 and CDR2: SEHNR, FQNEAQ (reference sequence). The CDR3 spans 16 residues. The CDR3 sequence: CASSSGTSGISYEQYF. The CDR3 coding sequence is TGTGCCAGCAGCTCAGGGACTAGCGGAATCTCCTACGAGCAGTACTTC.

This clonotype was found a few times. The chain employs TRBV19 and TRBJ2-7; 7 bases fit TRBD2. Trimming cost V 3 bases and J 2 bases; bases outside gene matches: 7. The CDR3 extends over 15 amino acids. Looked up from germline, CDR1 is LNHDA and CDR2 is SQIVND (reference sequence). CDR3 coding DNA: TGTGCCAGTAGTATTTTGGCGGGAGCCACCTACGAGCAGTACTTC. Its protein is CASSILAGATYEQYF.

This clonotype was recorded at least ten times. This sequence joins TRBV30 and TRBJ2-3; D gene ambiguous. Germline CDR1 and CDR2: GTSNPN and SVGIG (reference sequence). The CDR3 runs 13 residues. V was shortened by 4 bases and J by 2 bases, with 10 bases between the two germline ends. In DNA form, the CDR3 reads TGTGCCTGGACGCCAGGAGTCACAGATACGCAGTATTTT. It specifies CAWTPGVTDTQYF.

This chain joins TRBV10-3 and TRBJ2-5, with 8 bases that match TRBD2. The V gene's germline CDR1 is ENHRY and CDR2 SYGVKD. With V trimmed by 4 bases and J by 3 bases, 1 base remained unmatched. This CDR3 comprises 13 residues. The CDR3 protein is CAISGGLEETQYF. In DNA, the CDR3 is TGTGCCATCAGTGGGGGACTAGAAGAGACCCAGTACTTC.

This clonotype was counted at least ten times. The chain carries TRBV7-9 and TRBJ2-2; 9 bases line up with TRBD1. The CDR3 extends over 14 amino acids. Germline-derived CDR1 and CDR2 are SEHNR and FQNEAQ (reference sequence). V lost 4 bases and J lost 7; bases outside the gene matches: 4. The CDR3 sequence is CASSWTGVDGELFF. As DNA, the CDR3 is TGTGCCAGCAGCTGGACAGGGGTGGACGGGGAGCTGTTTTTT.

This clonotype was recorded at least ten times. V and J are TRBV7-3 and TRBJ1-1; D is undetermined. V gave up 5 bases and J gave up 8 bases, with 18 bases separating them. This CDR3 comprises 14 residues. Per the germline V gene, CDR1 is SGHTA and CDR2 is FQGTGA. CDR3 residues: CASSENTGPSEAFF. DNA of the CDR3: TGTGCCAGCAGCGAGAATACCGGGCCCTCCGAAGCTTTCTTT.

This clonotype has a count of ten or more. V and J are TRBV10-3 and TRBJ2-7; 9 nucleotides match TRBD1. Germline-derived CDR1 and CDR2 are ENHRY and SYGVKD. V shed 3 bases and J 4 bases; nucleotides not matched to a gene: 4. CDR3 length equals 14 residues. The chain's CDR3 is CAISDWDRDYEQYF. DNA of the CDR3: TGTGCCATCAGTGATTGGGACAGGGATTACGAGCAGTACTTC.